The sequence of this TCR beta chain was determined in a study of CD8 T cells in ankylosing spondylitis. TCRdb fed the 5' RACE reads into MiXCR, producing one record per CDR3 protein. The sample lists fewer than 400,000 distinct CDR3 sequences; roughly 14% were seen once. This clonotype was recorded at least ten times. CDR1 and CDR2 (germline): SQVTM, ANQGSEA. There are 13 residues in the CDR3. V was shortened by 7 bases and J by 0 bases, with 12 bases between the two germline ends. V and J are TRBV29-1 and TRBJ2-5, with D possibly TRBD1 on 6 matching bases. Sequencing was performed on blood, either unsorted or a sorted T cell fraction (not recorded which). This TCR was recovered from a male donor with ankylosing spondylitis or in good health (not recorded which). CDR3: CSAEWDNQETQYF. Written as DNA, the CDR3 is TGCAGCGCCGAGTGGGACAACCAAGAGACCCAGTACTTC. Full variable domain (missing parts from reference TRBV29-1 and TRBJ2-5): SAVISQKPSRDICQRGTSLTIQCQVDSQVTMMFWYRQQPGQSLTLIATANQGSEATYESGFVIDKFPISRPNLTFSTLTVSNMSPEDSSIYLCSAEWDNQETQYFGPGTRLLVL.